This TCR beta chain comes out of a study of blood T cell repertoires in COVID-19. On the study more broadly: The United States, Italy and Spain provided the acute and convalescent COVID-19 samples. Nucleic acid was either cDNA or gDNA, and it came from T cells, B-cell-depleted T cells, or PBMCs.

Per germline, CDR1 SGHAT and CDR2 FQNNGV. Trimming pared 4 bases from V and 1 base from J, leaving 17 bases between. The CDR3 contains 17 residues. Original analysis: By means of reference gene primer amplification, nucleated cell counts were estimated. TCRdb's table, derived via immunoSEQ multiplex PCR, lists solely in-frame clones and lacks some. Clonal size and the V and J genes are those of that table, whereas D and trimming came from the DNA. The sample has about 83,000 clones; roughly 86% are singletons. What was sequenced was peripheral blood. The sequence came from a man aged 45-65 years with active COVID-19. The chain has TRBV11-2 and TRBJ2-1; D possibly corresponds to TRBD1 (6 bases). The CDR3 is CASSSGVGQWSYNEQFF. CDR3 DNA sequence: TGTGCCAGCAGCTCAGGGGTGGGGCAGTGGTCCTACAATGAGCAGTTCTTC.